This TCR beta chain was recovered during a study of neoadjuvant anti-PD-1 for oral cavity cancer listed by TCRdb under 2021. About the study as a whole: Before curative-intent surgical resection, most patients were given three to four biweekly doses of nivolumab at 3 mg/kg. There were more than 10 patients in the parent correlative cohort, and the response rate was around 30%. Patients without progression received a fourth nivolumab dose around day 43 and underwent definitive surgical resection on days 50-56. Under RECIST 1.1, patients with complete response, partial response or stable disease were classed as responders, and patients with progression were classed as non-responders. The study at large found these results: After neoadjuvant nivolumab, non-responders showed significantly higher T cell clonality (Gini index) in PBMCs than responders did. Only three patients per response group were included in the TCR analyses, and larger cohorts for validation were called for by the authors. A higher pretreatment blood Treg/Th17 ratio correlated with both higher pretreatment blood TCRbeta clonality and lower post-treatment tumor TCRbeta clonality.

The CDR3 holds 16 amino acids from the cysteine to the phenylalanine. Here the CDR3 DNA is all that survives: 48 bases in frame from base 1. The germline V gene supplies CDR1 MGHRA and CDR2 YSYEKL. V has 2 bases trimmed and J has 4 bases trimmed; junction bases matching no gene number 7. PBMC libraries used mostly around 0.5 ug of input genomic DNA for deep sequencing, with six replicates per sample. The immunoSEQ hsTCRbeta kit was used to prepare TCRbeta libraries, following the manufacturer's instructions. Sequencing of the completed libraries took place using an Illumina NovaSeq 6000 S4 flow cell after they had been pooled to 3 nM. In the source study's methods: The immunoSEQ Analyzer handled quality control and preprocessing of the raw data. The analysis was restricted to productive rearrangements, with each unique CDR3 amino acid sequence defining a clonotype. Using the R package tcR, the researchers computed the Gini-Simpson index as their estimate of repertoire clonality. Student's t test was used to compare Gini indices, and Pearson correlation was used to assess associations with tumor size change. TCRdb took over this immuneACCESS table, retaining in-frame rearrangements with V and J assigned. Such tables are incomplete; in checked studies, under half of the missing clones stem from an unresolved V gene, and the remainder is unexplained. That table is the source of V, J and clone size, and D and trimming were worked out from the DNA. The sample table shows 72,000 or so clones, and more than 70% are seen once. The ten largest make up 3% to 3.5% of the sample.

A note on this clone: No antigen is known for it. The input lacks base qualities; no much larger clone sits a single base away.

The time point tag for this specimen amounts to: before neoadjuvant nivolumab. None of the patients had received prior systemic or radiation treatment, and all were newly diagnosed with stage II-IVA oral cavity squamous cell carcinoma. The cohort was made up of patients with locally advanced, HPV-negative oral cavity squamous cell carcinoma. No culture maintenance or expansion was done, as the peripheral blood mononuclear cells went straight to analysis. Samples were obtained from a longitudinal correlative study of a single-arm phase II trial of neoadjuvant nivolumab in oral cavity squamous cell carcinoma. Subject-matched pre- and post-treatment PBMCs and tumors from three responders and three non-responders were subjected to genomic DNA-based TCRbeta sequencing. Peripheral blood mononuclear cells were drawn once before nivolumab treatment and a second time after treatment, when surgery took place. Genomic DNA was isolated from PBMCs using the Maxwell RSC DNA from Cells kit.

The rearrangement combines TRBV4-1 with TRBJ1-3, and 8 junction bases match TRBD1. Sequenced material: PBMCs, taken before nivolumab (anti-PD-1) treatment. The receptor was isolated from a person aged 35-80 years with oral cavity squamous cell carcinoma. DNA sequence: TGCGCCAGCAGCCAAAGGGGACAGGCGCTCGGAAACACCATATATTTT. This gives the protein CASSQRGQALGNTIYF.